This T cell receptor (beta chain) appears in the sequencing data of a study of T cell responses to AZD1222 COVID-19 vaccine (TCRdb year 2021). Some background on the complete study: AZD1222 recipients given second doses at about 4 weeks or at about 12 weeks were pooled, since spike-specific TCR depth and breadth were not found to differ between the two schedules. Trial participants were enrolled by age into 18-55, 56-69 and 70-plus year subgroups, with about 150, 28 and 57 TCR-sequenced participants respectively. A total of more than 230 trial participants underwent TCR sequencing, of whom some 210 received two doses of AZD1222 and about 26 received two doses of the MenACWY control vaccine.

The CDR3 regions of human TCRbeta chains were analyzed by immunosequencing. On the authors' methods: TCRs in the repertoires were compared against a reference library of SARS-CoV-2-specific TCRs that had been generated with the MIRA antigen-specificity platform. Breadth was defined as the fraction of unique TCRs that were SARS-CoV-2-associated, and depth was defined as the fraction of total T cells that were SARS-CoV-2-associated. Using the MIRA data, every spike-specific TCR was mapped to the spike region that the TCR reacted to and assigned to either a CD4 or a CD8 class. Log10-transformed breadth and depth values were compared by one-way ANOVA with Sidak's multiple comparisons tests. The table comes from immuneACCESS by way of TCRdb, which keeps in-frame sequences with V and J called. Part of the clones is missing from these tables; in studies checked, under half for an unresolved V gene and the rest for unknown reasons. V, J and clone size reflect that table, while D and trimming were determined from the DNA. The sample table lists 90,000 to 120,000 clones, roughly 91% of them with a count of one. Over 15% of the sample is taken by the ten largest.

What this sample's time point label stands for: baseline before first vaccination. Samples from vaccinated people were obtained from the UK trials COV001 and COV002, which included a single-blind randomized controlled phase 2/3 trial of AZD1222 (ChAdOx1 nCoV-19) in healthy adults. Trial participant PBMC samples were collected at day 0 and day 28 after the second dose for TCRbeta chain sequencing. V lost 6 bases and J lost 8 bases, and the count of bases not matched to a germline gene is 15. The germline V gene (reference sequence) specifies MNHNY as CDR1 and SVGAGI as CDR2. Spanning cysteine to phenylalanine, the CDR3 consists of 15 amino acids. The kept DNA is CDR3 alone, 45 bases in frame from the first base. On this clone: Its cognate antigen has yet to be identified. Within one base of it there is no much larger clone, and no base qualities were kept.

General conclusions and limits of the study: Because no day 14 peak-response samples were available, repertoires were characterized only after the peak T cell response. In the small 56-69-year group, the increase in depth fell short of significance, most likely because of low power. Only five to seven AZD1222 recipients were SARS-CoV-2 seropositive at baseline, limiting conclusions about previously exposed vaccinees. After two AZD1222 doses, spike-specific TCR breadth and depth were significantly higher than at day 0 and than in MenACWY recipients. Participants were mostly white British and included more females than males, and it was suggested by the authors that clonal diversity may have been underestimated. Vaccine-associated CD4 TCRs spanned the whole spike protein, with dominant responses in regions 160-218 and 743-854. Reportedly, close to half of the unique spike-specific TCRs recognized epitopes lying outside the regions that are mutated in the B.1.351 and B.1.1.7 variants.

The rearrangement joined TRBV6-6 to TRBJ1-2, with 7 junctional bases fitting TRBD1. The origin of this receptor is an adult in good health. This specimen was peripheral blood, taken on day 0 of AZD1222 vaccination. The nucleotide sequence is TGTGCCAGCAGCCCCGGGACAGCCTTCACGTGGGGCTACACCTTC. This sequence encodes CASSPGTAFTWGYTF.